Described below is a single T cell receptor (beta chain) sequence and its context. The antigen it recognizes is unknown. Base qualities are not provided; no much larger clone lies one nucleotide away. Using the deep immunoSEQ assay, TCR CDR3 regions were amplified from genomic DNA by multiplex PCR. Extracted genomic DNA from each cell subset was spread evenly across all wells of several immunoSEQ 96-well plates, with each plate serving as a replicate. For sorted subsets, 200 to 250 ng of genomic DNA, equivalent to 25,000 to 35,000 T cell genomes, went into each replicate PCR. The purified libraries were quantified using a Qubit 3.0 fluorometer, sized with a Bioanalyzer 2100, and then quantified again using the KAPA Library Quantification kit. A separate single-read 150-cycle Illumina NextSeq 550 flow cell was used to sequence each immunoSEQ 96-well plate. On the authors' methods: Because only junctional sequences without quality scores were contained in the immunoSEQ output, filtering matching that applied to full-length reads could not be performed. Sequences were annotated with PyIR, a Python wrapper for IgBLAST v1.9, and V/J genes and CDR3 were assigned using IMGT germline references. Any read was removed if the V/J assignment was weak (E-value above 1e-6), the CDR3 was missing, or the read contained stop codons, out-of-frame junctions, or ambiguous translated residues. A V3J clonotype was defined by an identical inferred V gene, J gene, and CDR3 amino acid sequence. Percentage overlap between repertoires was calculated by dividing the number of shared unique clonotypes by the size of the smaller repertoire. RTK rarefaction, the Chao1 estimator, and Recon v2.1 estimates of unobserved clonotypes were used to assess repertoire richness. Generation probabilities were computed with OLGA for all TCRbeta clonotypes obtained by the gDNA method from four donors. The clones in this table, taken by TCRdb from immuneACCESS, are in-frame only. Not every clone is retained; where verified, under half of the shortfall comes from an unresolved V gene, and the cause of the rest is unknown. V, J and clone size were drawn from that table, and D and trimming were deduced from the DNA. The sample table shows approximately 2.5 million clones, and more than 90% are seen once. The top ten clones comprise around 0.14% of the sample.

This entry belongs to a study of shared clonotypes between healthy human individuals (dated by TCRdb to the early 2020s). Study-level background: Three men and two women, aged 18 to 49 years, made up the cohort. Each donor's leukapheresis produced roughly between roughly 0.85 and 9.5 billion PBMCs. For each donor, CD4 naive and CD4 memory were each run on three plates, CD8 naive on two plates, and CD8 memory on one plate. The study deeply sequenced blood TCR repertoires of about 5 healthy adults to estimate repertoire size and the extent of clonotype sharing between individuals. To increase sequencing depth and limit assay-specific biases, TCR repertoire library preparation and sequencing were carried out by different laboratories using diverse techniques.

The research as a whole found: Clonotypes shared by all four sorted-subset donors showed higher generation probabilities than non-shared clonotypes. The genetic and exposure-history diversity represented was limited by the small number of donors. Naive subsets generally had larger estimated clonotype richness than memory subsets did. Based on pairwise subsampling, the degree of clonotype sharing among donors was expected to be affected by sequencing depth. Sampling was limited to blood, and TCR repertoires in tissue likely differ from TCR repertoires in blood. Even with the large sequencing depth, rarefaction of the sorted-subset datasets indicated that sequencing was incomplete. When several donors were compared, the shared fraction of clonotypes was about 5% for naive CD4, around 3.5% for naive CD8, 2.3% for memory CD4, and roughly 0.4% for memory CD8.

Donors were healthy HIV-negative adults with no recently reported acute infections or vaccinations. Only Caucasian adults living in Nashville, Tennessee, USA were represented among the donors. CD4+ T cells were enriched by magnetic negative selection; naive cells were then positively selected on CD45RA, and the negative fraction formed the memory subset. After blood collection by leukapheresis, PBMCs were isolated using Ficoll-Histopaque density gradient centrifugation and then cryopreserved in the vapor phase of liquid nitrogen. Purity and quantity of every magnetically sorted T cell population were checked by analytical flow cytometry. From each sorted fraction, genomic DNA was isolated and quantified by UV absorbance on a Nanodrop 2000c. From cysteine to phenylalanine, the CDR3 is 14 amino acids long. Of all the DNA, just the CDR3 is kept, 42 bases in frame from base 1. The germline ends are 16 bases apart after V is trimmed by 4 bases and J by 9 bases. Based on the germline V gene, the CDR1 and CDR2 sequences are SNHLY and FYNNEI.

The sequencing input was naive CD4+ T cells sorted from blood. What the cell subset or site label conveys for this sample: CD45RA+ positively selected. This clonotype was obtained from a man aged 18 to 30 in good health. Rearrangement joined TRBV2 to TRBJ2-1; the D gene cannot be resolved reliably. The DNA sequence follows: TGTGCCAGCAGTGGGAACGGCGATTCGTCTGAGCAGTTCTTC. The translation is CASSGNGDSSEQFF.